This T cell receptor (beta chain) was sequenced for a study of blood T cell repertoires in COVID-19. Whole-study context: Samples taken during acute and convalescent COVID-19 were collected in the United States, Italy and Spain. T cells, B-cell-depleted T cells, or PBMCs provided the cDNA or gDNA that served as material.

The CDR3 length is 12 residues. Deletions cut 3 bases from V and 2 bases from J, with 5 bases between. Germline values: CDR1 SGHTA, CDR2 FQGNSA. This clone was seen just once. Original processing notes: Estimated nucleated cell counts came from reference gene primer amplification. Here immunoSEQ multiplex PCR was the method, and the copy in TCRdb shows in-frame clones only, minus some. That table furnishes V, J and clone size, whereas the DNA furnished D and trimming. The sample lists nearly 100,000 clones, 75% to 90% seen once, with about 1.7% in the top ten. This chain connects TRBV7-2 to TRBJ2-7; no clear D. The source material was peripheral blood. The source of this sequence is a man aged 80 or over with acute or convalescent COVID-19. This chain's CDR3 is CASSFRPYEQYF. The CDR3 DNA reads TGTGCCAGCAGCTTCCGTCCCTACGAGCAGTACTTC.